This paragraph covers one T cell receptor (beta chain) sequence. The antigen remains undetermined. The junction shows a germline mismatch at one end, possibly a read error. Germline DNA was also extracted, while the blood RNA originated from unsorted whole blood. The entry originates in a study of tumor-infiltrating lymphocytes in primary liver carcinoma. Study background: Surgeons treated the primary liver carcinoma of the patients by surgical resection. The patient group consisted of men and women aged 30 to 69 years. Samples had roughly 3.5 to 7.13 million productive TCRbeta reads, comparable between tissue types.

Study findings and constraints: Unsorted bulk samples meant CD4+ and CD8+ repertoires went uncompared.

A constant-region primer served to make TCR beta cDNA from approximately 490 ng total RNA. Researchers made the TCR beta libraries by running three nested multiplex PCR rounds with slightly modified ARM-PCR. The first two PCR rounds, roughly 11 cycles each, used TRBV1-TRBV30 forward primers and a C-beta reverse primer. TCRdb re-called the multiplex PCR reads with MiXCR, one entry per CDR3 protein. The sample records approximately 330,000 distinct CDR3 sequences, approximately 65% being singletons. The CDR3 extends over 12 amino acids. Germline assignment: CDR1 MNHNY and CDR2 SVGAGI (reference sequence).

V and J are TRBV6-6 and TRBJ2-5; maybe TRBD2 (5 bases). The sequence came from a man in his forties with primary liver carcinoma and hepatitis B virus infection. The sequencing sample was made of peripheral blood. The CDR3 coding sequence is TGTACCAGTAGTAGTCAAGGAGGGACCCAGTACTTC. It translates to CTSSSQGGTQYF.